What follows is one T cell receptor (beta chain) and its context. As handled by the study authors: The assay estimated nucleated cells by amplifying reference gene primers. The method was immunoSEQ multiplex PCR; TCRdb's version includes in-frame clones alone and lacks a portion of them. The V and J calls and the clone size are those of that table, but D and trimming were determined from the DNA. The data contain approximately 290,000 clones, about nine tenths of them seen just once; the ten biggest clones take up under 15%. This specimen comes from a study of blood T cell repertoires in COVID-19. Across the study: Both acute and convalescent COVID-19 samples were obtained from the United States, Italy and Spain.

The sample consisted of peripheral blood. The sequence came from a woman aged 60-75 years with acute or convalescent COVID-19.

Here the CDR3 reads CASTSSGGRTGELFF. Here the CDR3 DNA reads TGTGCCAGCACCTCTAGCGGGGGGCGCACCGGGGAGCTGTTTTTT. The chain is built from TRBV3-1 (or the pseudogene TRBV3-2) and TRBJ2-2; TRBD2 agrees at 11 bases. The CDR3 covers 15 residues. The V gene's germline CDR1 is LGHDT and CDR2 YNNKEL (reference sequence). V dropped 7 bases and J dropped 4; count of bases not matched to a gene: 5.